This entry lists 29 T cell receptor beta chains sequenced from one sample in a study of T cell responses to AZD1222 COVID-19 vaccine. The method was immunoSEQ multiplex PCR; TCRdb's version includes in-frame clones alone and lacks a portion of them. The sample records 150,000 or so clones, 80% to 90% being singletons. Source: peripheral blood, taken on day 0 of AZD1222 vaccination. The receptors come from an adult in good health.

The V gene is TRBV5-1, the J gene TRBJ2-1; D may be TRBD1 or TRBD2 (5 bases each). Germline V CDR1 and CDR2: SGHRS, YFSETQ. Trimming stripped 2 bases from V and 0 bases from J, with 9 bases between. The CDR3 sequence is 15 residues long. The CDR3 coding sequence is TGCGCCAGCAGCTTCGGGGCGGGCTCCTACAATGAGCAGTTCTTC. Residues: CASSFGAGSYNEQFF.

The V and J genes are TRBV28 and TRBJ2-7; weak D call: TRBD1 (6 bases). Germline CDR1 reads MDHEN; CDR2 reads SYDVKM. Trimming took 6 bases from V and 3 from J, leaving 15 bases between them. This CDR3 has 14 residues. In DNA form, the CDR3 reads TGTGCCAGCAGCCTGGACAGTCTTGGCTACGAGCAGTACTTC. It encodes CASSLDSLGYEQYF. Full variable domain (rest looked up from reference TRBV28 and TRBJ2-7): DVKVTQSSRYLVKRTGEKVFLECVQDMDHENMFWYRQDPGLGLRLIYFSYDVKMKEKGDIPEGYSVSREKKERFSLILESASTNQTSMYLCASSLDSLGYEQYFGPGTRLTVT.

The chain links TRBV7-6 to TRBJ1-1; possible D gene TRBD1, 6 bases. Trimming left V 2 bases short and J 6 bases short, with 16 bases between. Per the germline V gene, CDR1 is SGHVS and CDR2 is FNYEAQ. CDR3 size: 15 residues. The CDR3 is CASSLTPGAAAEAFF. The CDR3 DNA is TGTGCCAGCAGCTTAACCCCGGGGGCAGCGGCTGAAGCTTTCTTT. The full variable domain, completed using reference TRBV7-6 and TRBJ1-1, is GAGVSQSPRYKVTKRGQDVALRCDPISGHVSLYWYRQALGQGPEFLTYFNYEAQQDKSGLPNDRFSAERPEGSISTLTIQRTEQRDSAMYRCASSLTPGAAAEAFFGQGTRLTVV.

This clone was recorded only once. The chain links TRBV6-5 to TRBJ2-2; 9 bases align to TRBD1. V dropped 6 bases and J dropped 6; count of bases not matched to a gene: 8. CDR3 size: 15 residues. Germline CDR1 MNHEY, CDR2 SVGAGI. CDR3 sequence (DNA): TGTGCCAGCAGAAAGACAGGGGGTAGTCCCGGGGAGCTGTTTTTT. Protein sequence: CASRKTGGSPGELFF.

Written as DNA, the CDR3 is TGTGCCAGCAGTTTAGTGGGAACAGGGGCCCTTTATGAGCAGTTCTTC. Its protein product is CASSLVGTGALYEQFF. The J gene is TRBJ2-1, the V gene TRBV28; 7 bases fit TRBD1. The V gene end was trimmed by 2 bases and the J gene end by 8 bases; junction bases not matched to a gene: 12. CDR1 is MDHEN, CDR2 SYDVKM, per germline. The CDR3 sequence is 16 residues long.

V and J are TRBV6-1 and TRBJ1-2, with D hard to call. The V gene lost 2 bases and the J gene lost 0 bases, with 4 bases spanning the gap. Germline CDR1 and CDR2: MNHNS and SASEGT. CDR3 length equals 13 residues. CDR3 protein: CASSETANYGYTF. In nucleotides, the CDR3 is TGTGCCAGCAGTGAAACAGCTAACTATGGCTACACCTTC.

The chain recombines TRBV6-5 with TRBJ1-2; 9 bases fit TRBD1. Per germline, CDR1 MNHEY and CDR2 SVGAGI. This CDR3 has 14 residues. V shed 5 bases, J shed 3 bases, and the junction held 4 bases outside the gene matches. The CDR3 DNA reads TGTGCCAGCAGTCCGACAGGGGGGTACTATGGCTACACCTTC. Encoded protein: CASSPTGGYYGYTF.

The chain links TRBV5-5 to TRBJ1-6, with 10 bases aligning to TRBD1. The CDR3 runs 17 residues. Germline V gene lookup returns CDR1 SGHKS and CDR2 YYEKEE (reference sequence). J gave up 6 bases and V 4 bases, and 10 bases lay outside the gene matches. The CDR3 DNA is TGTGCCAGCAGCGCTACCGGGACAGGGGTTGGTAATTCACCCCTCCACTTT. This gives the protein CASSATGTGVGNSPLHF.

The chain uses TRBV2 and TRBJ2-7; D gene ambiguous. Germline loops: CDR1 SNHLY, CDR2 FYNNEI. V was trimmed by 2 bases and J by 0 bases, leaving 11 bases between them. CDR3 length equals 15 residues. CDR3 loop: CASSERAGYSYEQYF. CDR3 sequence (DNA): TGTGCCAGCAGTGAAAGGGCAGGTTACTCCTACGAGCAGTACTTC.

J is TRBJ1-2 and V is TRBV9; D not resolved. Germline lookup yields CDR1 SGDLS and CDR2 YYNGEE. This CDR3 is built from 14 residues. Trimming removed 4 bases at V and 4 bases at J, with 14 bases between. The CDR3 is CASSPLGTTYGYTF. CDR3 nucleotide sequence: TGTGCCAGCAGCCCCCTGGGAACTACCTATGGCTACACCTTC.

The rearrangement uses TRBV19 and TRBJ2-4; D might be TRBD1 (5 bases). The CDR3 sequence is 18 residues long. The germline CDR1 and CDR2 sequences are LNHDA and SQIVND (reference sequence). Between the trimmed V and J ends, which lost 0 bases and 0 bases, there was a span of 15 bases. DNA for the CDR3: TGTGCCAGTAGTATAGATCAGGGTGCCCTGCTAGCCAAAAACATTCAGTACTTC. It codes for CASSIDQGALLAKNIQYF. Variable domain in full (rest from reference TRBV19 and TRBJ2-4): DGGITQSPKYLFRKEGQNVTLSCEQNLNHDAMYWYRQDPGQGLRLIYYSQIVNDFQKGDIAEGYSVSREKKESFPLTVTSAQKNPTAFYLCASSIDQGALLAKNIQYFGAGTRLSVL.

CDR3 sequence: CASSPRRNTYEQYF. The DNA for the CDR3 is TGTGCCAGCAGCCCCCGACGGAATACCTACGAGCAGTACTTC. The V gene is TRBV7-8, the J gene TRBJ2-7; D is ambiguous. The CDR3 is 14 amino acids. The germline V gene has CDR1 SGHVS and CDR2 FQNEAQ. The ends were cut back, 5 bases at V and 2 bases at J, with 13 bases in the middle.

The rearrangement joins TRBV27 to TRBJ1-6; D gene unclear. Looked up from germline, CDR1 is MNHEY and CDR2 is SMNVEV (reference sequence). CDR3 size: 15 residues. Trimming shortened V by 2 bases and J by 8 bases, and 13 bases separated the two germline ends. The CDR3 region has the DNA TGTGCCAGCAGTTTAAAAGGACCCGACCATTCACCCCTCCACTTT. Residues: CASSLKGPDHSPLHF.

The chain combines TRBV30 with TRBJ1-5; D call uncertain. The CDR3 is 14 residues long. In germline, CDR1 is GTSNPN, CDR2 SVGIG (reference sequence). V was shortened by 0 bases and J by 3 bases, with 9 bases between the two germline ends. CDR3 nucleotides: TGTGCCTGGAGTGTCTCACTCTACAATCAGCCCCAGCATTTT. This encodes CAWSVSLYNQPQHF.

Here the CDR3 reads CASIPLDWRQVETQYF. The CDR3 nucleotides are TGTGCCAGCATCCCGCTGGACTGGAGACAAGTAGAGACCCAGTACTTC. The chain links TRBV2 to TRBJ2-5; tentatively, D is TRBD2 (5 bases). Per germline, CDR1 SNHLY and CDR2 FYNNEI. Trimming removed 7 bases from V and 4 bases from J, with 22 bases in between. The CDR3 is 16 amino acids.

The chain links TRBV4-1 to TRBJ1-3; 7 nucleotides agree with TRBD1. Germline V gives CDR1 MGHRA, CDR2 YSYEKL. The CDR3 contains 13 residues. The ends lost 9 bases at V and 3 bases at J; junction bases unmatched: 5. The DNA of the CDR3 is TGCGCCAGTAACGACAGGGATGGAAACACCATATATTTT. This encodes CASNDRDGNTIYF.

The chain is built from TRBV20-1 and TRBJ1-5, with D possibly being TRBD1 (6 bases). The germline V and J ends were trimmed by 3 bases and 0 bases, with 12 bases remaining between them. The germline V gene has CDR1 DFQATT and CDR2 SNEGSKA (reference sequence). CDR3 length: 15 residues. The CDR3 DNA reads TGCAGTGCTAGTCTCGGGACACTTAGCAATCAGCCCCAGCATTTT. Amino acid sequence: CSASLGTLSNQPQHF.

This chain links TRBV30 with TRBJ1-5; 7 positions agree with TRBD1. The J segment lost 10 bases and the V segment lost 5 bases, leaving 11 bases of the junction unmatched. The CDR3 is 13 amino acids. Germline V gene lookup returns CDR1 GTSNPN and CDR2 SVGIG (reference sequence). The DNA of the CDR3 is TGTGCCTGGGCCAGGGGGGCGAGGAAACCCCAGCATTTT. It is translated as CAWARGARKPQHF.

V and J are TRBV4-1 and TRBJ1-4, with D unresolved. From germline, CDR1 is MGHRA and CDR2 YSYEKL. The CDR3 runs to 17 residues. V was cut by 1 base and J by 3 bases, with 15 bases left in between. DNA of the CDR3: TGCGCCAGCAGCCAAGGAAGTTCCGAGGCCTCTAATGAAAAACTGTTTTTT. Translation: CASSQGSSEASNEKLFF.

This chain uses TRBV14 with TRBJ1-4; D is perhaps TRBD1 (6 bases). The CDR3 runs to 13 residues. Germline lookup yields CDR1 SGHDN and CDR2 FVKESK. Trimming took 0 bases from V and 13 from J, leaving 12 bases between them. This chain's CDR3 is CASSQEISGALFF. CDR3 in DNA: TGTGCCAGCAGCCAAGAAATTTCAGGGGCACTGTTTTTT.

About this clone itself: Other DNA sequences in the same sample also yield this CDR3. The chain links TRBV7-2 to TRBJ1-3; D not certain. This CDR3 is built from 14 residues. Trimming stripped 1 base from V and 0 bases from J, with 4 bases between. Per the germline V gene, CDR1 is SGHTA and CDR2 is FQGNSA. The CDR3 reads CASSLGSSGNTIYF. CDR3 coding DNA: TGTGCCAGCAGCTTAGGTAGCTCTGGAAACACCATATATTTT. The full variable domain, its missing parts supplied by reference TRBV7-2 and TRBJ1-3, is GAGVSQSPSNKVTEKGKDVELRCDPISGHTALYWYRQSLGQGLEFLIYFQGNSAPDKSGLPSDRFSAERTGGSVSTLTIQRTQQEDSAVYLCASSLGSSGNTIYFGEGSWLTVV.

The chain recombines TRBV18 with TRBJ2-5; D is unclear. Trimming stripped 6 bases from V and 5 bases from J, with 10 bases between. Germline lookup yields CDR1 KGHSH and CDR2 LQKENI. The CDR3 is 12 residues long. The CDR3 region has the DNA TGTGCCAGCTCCACCGGTTCGGAGACCCAGTACTTC. Translated: CASSTGSETQYF.

The rearrangement uses TRBV5-8 and TRBJ2-7, with D uncertain. V was pared by 0 bases and J by 0 bases, with 10 bases between. The germline V gene encodes CDR1 SGHTS and CDR2 YDEGEE. This CDR3 region has 15 residues. CDR3 loop: CASSLGGVSSYEQYF. The CDR3 DNA reads as TGTGCCAGCAGCTTGGGTGGGGTTAGCTCCTACGAGCAGTACTTC.

This chain uses TRBV19 with TRBJ1-2; a weak D match, TRBD1 (6 bases). Trimming shortened V by 4 bases and J by 3 bases, and 12 bases separated the two germline ends. From germline, CDR1 is LNHDA and CDR2 SQIVND (reference sequence). The CDR3 covers 14 residues. CDR3 bases: TGTGCCAGTAGTAGGATGACAGGATACTATGGCTACACCTTC. This translates into CASSRMTGYYGYTF.

V and J are TRBV4-1 and TRBJ1-5, with 7 bases lining up with TRBD1. V gave up 4 bases and J gave up 2 bases; unmatched junction bases: 8. Germline V lookup: CDR1 MGHRA, CDR2 YSYEKL. The CDR3 is made up of 16 amino acids. CDR3 loop: CASSRGTAVGNQPQHF. The CDR3 nucleotides are TGCGCCAGCAGCCGCGGGACAGCGGTAGGCAATCAGCCCCAGCATTTT.

The V call is TRBV7-6, the J call TRBJ2-3; D unresolved. The CDR3 has 16 amino acids. V shed 1 base and J shed 1 base, with 12 bases lying between them. The germline V gene has CDR1 SGHVS and CDR2 FNYEAQ. The CDR3: CASSLGTAIRTDTQYF. DNA of the CDR3: TGTGCCAGCAGCTTAGGCACCGCGATCCGCACAGATACGCAGTATTTT.

Only one count was recorded for this clone. The chain recombines TRBV20-1 with TRBJ2-3, with 10 bases aligning to TRBD2. Trimming took 4 bases from V and 4 from J; bases not matched to a gene: 8. The germline V gene has CDR1 DFQATT and CDR2 SNEGSKA (reference sequence). The CDR3 is 15 residues long. The CDR3: CSATERGGRADTQYF. For the CDR3, the DNA is TGCAGTGCTACTGAGCGGGGGGGCCGGGCAGATACGCAGTATTTT.

The V and J genes are TRBV11-1 and TRBJ2-7, with TRBD1 as a possible D gene (6 bases). CDR1 and CDR2 from the germline V gene are SGHAT and FQDESV (reference sequence). With 1 base removed from V and 5 bases from J, the gap between germline ends came to 15 bases. The CDR3 length is 15 residues. DNA for the CDR3: TGTGCCAGCAGCTTAGACAGGGAACCCGCCCACGAGCAGTACTTC. Protein product: CASSLDREPAHEQYF. The full variable domain, in which reference TRBV11-1 and TRBJ2-7 provide the parts outside the CDR3, is EAEVAQSPRYKITEKSQAVAFWCDPISGHATLYWYRQILGQGPELLVQFQDESVVDDSQLPKDRFSAERLKGVDSTLKIQPAELGDSAMYLCASSLDREPAHEQYFGPGTRLTVT.

V usage is TRBV13 and J usage is TRBJ2-7, with 7 bases matching TRBD1. The CDR3 spans 15 residues. The trim removed 1 base at V and 0 bases at J, leaving 3 bases unmatched. Germline loops: CDR1 PRHDT, CDR2 FYEKMQ (reference sequence). This chain's CDR3 is CASSLVGGSSYEQYF. DNA for the CDR3: TGTGCCAGCAGCTTAGTAGGGGGCAGCTCCTACGAGCAGTACTTC.